The next 22 T cell receptor beta chains were all read from a single sample in a study of early T cells in non-severe SARS-CoV-2 infection. Each CDR3 protein gets one entry after TCRdb re-called the 5' RACE reads with MiXCR. The data show fewer than 120,000 distinct CDR3 sequences, with 10% to 15% seen just once and around 3.7% held by the top ten. Sequenced material: whole blood, taken at baseline. These receptors were collected from an adult who was a healthcare worker with PCR-confirmed SARS-CoV-2 infection or an uninfected control (not recorded which).

This clonotype was picked up many times. This chain uses TRBV18 with TRBJ2-7; possibly TRBD2 for D (6 bases). The V end was cut by 5 bases, the J end by 4 bases, with 15 bases between. Germline values: CDR1 KGHSH, CDR2 LQKENI. The CDR3 consists of 14 residues. The CDR3 DNA reads as TGTGCCAGCTCAGAGACGGGAGCGTTGTACGAGCAGTACTTC. It is translated as CASSETGALYEQYF.

This clonotype was seen only a few times. This rearrangement joins TRBV5-1 to TRBJ1-2; D call uncertain. Trimming shortened V by 4 bases and J by 3 bases, and 16 bases separated the two germline ends. The V gene's germline CDR1 is SGHRS and CDR2 YFSETQ. CDR3 size: 15 residues. The CDR3 coding sequence is TGCGCCAGCAGCCCTCGGCCGGGGTTGGACTATGGCTACACCTTC. Encoded protein: CASSPRPGLDYGYTF.

The rearrangement joins TRBV11-2 to TRBJ1-2; 7 bases are a match to TRBD1. V shed 5 bases, J shed 4 bases, and the junction held 7 bases outside the gene matches. From germline, CDR1 is SGHAT and CDR2 FQNNGV. CDR3 length: 14 amino acids. The CDR3 loop reads CASSPIRGSYGYTF. CDR3 nucleotides: TGTGCCAGCAGCCCTATCAGGGGGAGCTATGGCTACACCTTC.

The V gene is TRBV10-1, the J gene TRBJ2-5, with D unclear. Germline V lookup: CDR1 WNHNN, CDR2 SYGVQD (reference sequence). The CDR3 length is 12 residues. V was shortened by 3 bases and J by 2 bases, with 4 bases between the two germline ends. The CDR3 DNA follows: TGCGCCAGCAGTGATGAACAAGAGACCCAGTACTTC. This gives the protein CASSDEQETQYF.

This clonotype occurred a few times. V and J are TRBV19 and TRBJ2-7; D ambiguous. V lost 0 bases and J 4 bases, leaving 10 bases between the germline ends. The CDR3 length is 14 residues. CDR1 is LNHDA, CDR2 SQIVND, per germline (reference sequence). CDR3 nucleotide sequence: TGTGCCAGTAGTATAGATCTCGAAGTTTACGAGCAGTACTTC. As protein: CASSIDLEVYEQYF.

This clonotype was detected only a few times. V is TRBV27 and J is TRBJ2-6, with D tentatively TRBD2 (6 bases). The CDR3 loop spans 13 amino acids. Between the trimmed V and J ends, which lost 5 bases and 9 bases, there was a span of 11 bases. The germline CDR1 and CDR2 sequences are MNHEY and SMNVEV (reference sequence). The CDR3 DNA follows: TGTGCCAGCAGTCAGAAGGGAGGCAACGTCCTGACTTTC. It is translated as CASSQKGGNVLTF. The full variable domain, its missing parts supplied by reference TRBV27 and TRBJ2-6, is EAQVTQNPRYLITVTGKKLTVTCSQNMNHEYMSWYRQDPGLGLRQIYYSMNVEVTDKGDVPEGYKVSRKEKRNFPLILESPSPNQTSLYFCASSQKGGNVLTFGAGSRLTVL.

This clonotype was observed at least ten times. The chain recombines TRBV12-3 or TRBV12-4 with TRBJ1-4, with D possibly being TRBD1 (5 bases). Trimming pared 6 bases from V and 3 bases from J, leaving 32 bases between. The CDR3 runs 21 residues. The CDR3 here is CASSSMLTGGAERRSNEKLFF. CDR3 in DNA: TGTGCCAGCAGCTCTATGCTGACGGGAGGGGCTGAGAGACGTTCTAATGAAAAACTGTTTTTT.

The chain combines TRBV4-1 with TRBJ2-1, with TRBD2 matching over 7 bases. CDR1 MGHRA and CDR2 YSYEKL come from the germline V gene. The CDR3 length is 17 residues. Trimming took 4 bases from V and 4 from J; bases not matched to a gene: 13. CDR3 protein: CASSLRRASGPYNEQFF. CDR3 bases: TGCGCCAGCAGCCTTAGAAGGGCTAGCGGTCCTTACAATGAGCAGTTCTTC.

This chain uses TRBV18 with TRBJ1-2; D gene ambiguous. Germline values: CDR1 KGHSH, CDR2 LQKENI. The CDR3 extends over 14 amino acids. V shed 4 bases and J shed 6 bases, with 15 bases lying between them. CDR3 residues: CASSRTGIFNGYTF. The CDR3 DNA reads TGTGCCAGCTCACGTACGGGGATCTTCAATGGCTACACCTTC.

The chain carries TRBV4-1 and TRBJ2-3; no clear D gene. V was cut by 5 bases and J by 6 bases, with 12 bases left in between. Germline V gene sequence: CDR1 MGHRA, CDR2 YSYEKL. This CDR3 is built from 13 residues. The CDR3 DNA sequence: TGCGCCAGCAGCTACATCCTTGGGGATACGCAGTATTTT. It specifies CASSYILGDTQYF.

This chain joins TRBV20-1 and TRBJ2-2; D is possibly TRBD2 (8 bases). Germline assignment: CDR1 DFQATT and CDR2 SNEGSKA (reference sequence). The CDR3 loop spans 18 amino acids. Deletions cut 3 bases from V and 1 base from J, with 21 bases between. CDR3 residues: CSASSRGGDRVNTGELFF. Here the CDR3 DNA reads TGCAGTGCTAGCAGTCGGGGGGGAGACAGGGTGAACACCGGGGAGCTGTTTTTT.

V and J are TRBV29-1 and TRBJ2-5, with D possibly matching TRBD2 (5 bases). The CDR3 length is 14 residues. V was pared by 8 bases and J by 5 bases, with 21 bases between. From germline, CDR1 is SQVTM and CDR2 ANQGSEA. CDR3 coding DNA: TGCAGCCACCTCAGAGGGCAACCGGGGGAGACCCAGTACTTC. Protein: CSHLRGQPGETQYF.

V usage is TRBV7-9 and J usage is TRBJ2-3; TRBD1 agrees at 9 bases. The germline V gene encodes CDR1 SEHNR and CDR2 FQNEAQ (reference sequence). This CDR3 spans 15 amino acids. Trimming cost V 5 bases and J 3 bases; bases outside gene matches: 6. The CDR3 DNA reads TGTGCCAGCAGCCCCCGGACAGGGGTAACAGATACGCAGTATTTT. This gives the protein CASSPRTGVTDTQYF. The full variable domain, with the rest looked up from reference TRBV7-9 and TRBJ2-3, is DTGVSQNPRHKITKRGQNVTFRCDPISEHNRLYWYRQTLGQGPEFLTYFQNEAQLEKSRLLSDRFSAERPKGSFSTLEIQRTEQGDSAMYLCASSPRTGVTDTQYFGPGTRLTVL.

The chain links TRBV28 to TRBJ2-1, with TRBD2 matching 9 bases. The CDR3 sequence is 16 residues long. CDR1 MDHEN and CDR2 SYDVKM come from the germline V gene. V dropped 6 bases and J dropped 9; count of bases not matched to a gene: 15. CDR3 sequence reads: CASSTLASGILSEQFF. CDR3 nucleotides: TGTGCCAGCAGCACCTTGGCTAGCGGGATTCTTAGTGAGCAGTTCTTC.

The genes are TRBV7-9 and TRBJ2-7; unclear D gene. The V end lost 2 bases, the J end lost 0 bases, and 8 bases lay between the germline ends. The germline V gene encodes CDR1 SEHNR and CDR2 FQNEAQ (reference sequence). There are 14 residues in the CDR3. In nucleotides, the CDR3 is TGTGCCAGCAGCTTAAATGGATACTCCTACGAGCAGTACTTC. Encoded protein: CASSLNGYSYEQYF. Supplemented by reference TRBV7-9 and TRBJ2-7, the full variable domain reads DTGVSQNPRHKITKRGQNVTFRCDPISEHNRLYWYRQTLGQGPEFLTYFQNEAQLEKSRLLSDRFSAERPKGSFSTLEIQRTEQGDSAMYLCASSLNGYSYEQYFGPGTRLTVT.

This chain connects TRBV20-1 to TRBJ2-5; a possible D gene is TRBD2 (6 bases). Per the germline V gene, CDR1 is DFQATT and CDR2 is SNEGSKA (reference sequence). The CDR3 is 15 amino acids. Deletions cut 4 bases from V and 6 bases from J, with 21 bases between. The CDR3 here is CSAKKGLQGAQTQYF. The CDR3 DNA is TGCAGTGCTAAGAAGGGACTTCAAGGGGCACAGACCCAGTACTTC.

The table lists this clonotype with a few counts. The rearrangement links TRBV20-1 to TRBJ2-7, with TRBD1 matching 7 bases. The junction had 9 bases not matched to a gene; V was cut back by 6 bases and J by 4 bases. CDR1 and CDR2 (germline): DFQATT, SNEGSKA (reference sequence). The CDR3 has 13 amino acids. In DNA, the CDR3 is TGCAGTGCGGGATACAGGGGCCAGTACGAGCAGTACTTC. Encoded protein: CSAGYRGQYEQYF.

This clonotype was recorded at least ten times. The V call is TRBV3-1, the J call TRBJ2-4; D is perhaps TRBD2 (6 bases). The V end was cut by 1 base, the J end by 0 bases, with 10 bases between. The CDR3 covers 16 residues. Per germline, CDR1 LGHDT and CDR2 YNNKEL (reference sequence). The CDR3 sequence is CASSQVGGLAKNIQYF. The CDR3 nucleotides are TGTGCCAGCAGCCAAGTGGGAGGTCTAGCCAAAAACATTCAGTACTTC. The full variable domain, with the rest looked up from reference TRBV3-1 and TRBJ2-4, is DTAVSQTPKYLVTQMGNDKSIKCEQNLGHDTMYWYKQDSKKFLKIMFSYNNKELIINETVPNRFSPKSPDKAHLNLHINSLELGDSAVYFCASSQVGGLAKNIQYFGAGTRLSVL.

This clonotype was observed a handful of times. The chain recombines TRBV30 with TRBJ1-6, with D unresolved. V shed 6 bases and J shed 13 bases, with 13 bases lying between them. CDR1 and CDR2 from the germline V gene are GTSNPN and SVGIG (reference sequence). The CDR3 is 11 residues long. The CDR3 region has the DNA TGTGCCTGCCACGGGTCCGGTCCCCTCCACTTT. Its translation: CACHGSGPLHF. Using reference TRBV30 and TRBJ1-6 for the parts outside the CDR3, the full variable domain is SQTIHQWPATLVQPVGSPLSLECTVEGTSNPNLYWYRQAAGRGLQLLFYSVGIGQISSEVPQNLSASRPQDRQFILSSKKLLLSDSGFYLCACHGSGPLHFGNGTRLTVT.

V usage is TRBV28 and J usage is TRBJ2-7; D remains unclear. This CDR3 is built from 14 residues. The V end lost 3 bases, the J end lost 2 bases, and 11 bases lay between the germline ends. The V gene's germline CDR1 is MDHEN and CDR2 SYDVKM. CDR3 DNA sequence: TGTGCCAGCAGTTTGGGTGTACCGGCCTACGAGCAGTACTTC. Translated, it gives CASSLGVPAYEQYF.

This clonotype was observed a handful of times. The V gene is TRBV19, the J gene TRBJ2-1, with a tentative D call TRBD2 (6 bases). Germline CDR1 reads LNHDA; CDR2 reads SQIVND (reference sequence). CDR3 length equals 13 residues. V dropped 1 base and J dropped 10 bases, with 11 bases sitting between them. CDR3 protein: CASSIGPGAEQFF. In DNA, the CDR3 is TGTGCCAGTAGTATAGGCCCGGGAGCGGAGCAGTTCTTC.

The rearrangement uses TRBV5-5 and TRBJ1-2, with unresolved D. CDR3 length: 13 amino acids. V dropped 2 bases and J dropped 8 bases, with 13 bases sitting between them. In germline, CDR1 is SGHKS, CDR2 YYEKEE (reference sequence). This CDR3 reads CASSFPGLYGYTF. The CDR3 bases are TGTGCCAGCAGCTTCCCTGGCCTGTACGGCTACACCTTC.